This TCR beta chain was found in a study of regulatory T cells in long-lasting Graves disease. V was cut by 0 bases and J by 2 bases, with 10 bases left in between. There are 15 residues in the CDR3. The germline gives CDR1 SGDLS, CDR2 YYNGEE. At least ten counts were recorded for this clonotype. Antigen specificity is unknown. Construction of the TCR beta libraries employed iRepertoire HTBI primers in conjunction with Arm-PCR of CDR3 regions. In the original analysis: Overall, samples carried roughly 60 TRBV and 14 TRBJ segments. TCRdb passed the multiplex PCR reads through MiXCR, listing each CDR3 protein once. The V and J calls and clone size are TCRdb's, not the authors'. The sample has hundreds of thousands of distinct CDR3 sequences, over 15% seen once. The study, taken as a whole, reports: Compared with new cases, persistent Graves' patients showed reduced TCR diversity. Persistent patients shared more public clonotypes (2,741) than new patients (approximately 970).

Regarding time point: newly diagnosed GD, antithyroid drugs for less than 3 months. PBMCs were the source of the RNA used for TCR sequencing. The same data also went into a second study, on T cells in Graves' hyperthyroidism and ophthalmopathy. That publication notes: Model-based prediction identified ophthalmopathy a median about 7 months prior to its onset.

The receptor comes from a man aged 40-49 years with Graves disease. V gene TRBV9 combines with J gene TRBJ2-3; the D gene is possibly TRBD2 (7 bases). The input for sequencing was peripheral blood mononuclear cells (PBMCs), taken at new diagnosis, from a patient treated with antithyroid drugs. The DNA for the CDR3 is TGTGCCAGCAGCGTAGTGGCGGGGGCCACAGATACGCAGTATTTT. This translates into CASSVVAGATDTQYF.